This T cell receptor beta chain was sequenced in a study of beta chain features in type 1 diabetes. In the study overall: Across every sample, 107,917,701 sorted cells were examined in total.

Every isolated RNA sample was fully reverse transcribed, so sequencing captured expressed TCRB transcripts. Some clones are missing from TCRdb's copy, which holds only in-frame ones; the method was immunoSEQ multiplex PCR. The sample has around 400,000 clones; about 12% are singletons. This clone was seen a handful of times. Per donor, one heparinised blood draw averaged around 110 mL. The CDR3 is made up of 13 amino acids. Germline lookup yields CDR1 SGHTA and CDR2 FQGNSA. With V trimmed by 3 bases and J by 6 bases, 4 bases remained unmatched. The gene calls are TRBV7-2 and TRBJ1-2, with 7 bases aligning to TRBD1. This sequence was found in a man between 18 and 35 years old in good health. The sample taken for sequencing was naive CD4+ T cells from blood. The CDR3 here is CASSFTTGNGYTF. The CDR3 DNA follows: TGTGCCAGCAGCTTCACGACAGGGAATGGCTACACCTTC. The full variable domain, its missing parts supplied by reference TRBV7-2 and TRBJ1-2, is GAGVSQSPSNKVTEKGKDVELRCDPISGHTALYWYRQSLGQGLEFLIYFQGNSAPDKSGLPSDRFSAERTGGSVSTLTIQRTQQEDSAVYLCASSFTTGNGYTFGSGTRLTVV.